A selection of T cell receptor beta chains follows, all from one sample in a study of sequential checkpoint blockade in melanoma. Clones were read by immunoSEQ multiplex PCR, and TCRdb kept only the in-frame ones, dropping some. In the table there are 3,000 to 4,000 clones, roughly 17% of which are singletons. The material sequenced was tumor tissue (inferred from file names), taken from a patient given nivolumab and ipilimumab in sequence. All receptors derive from a human donor with melanoma. The CDR3 runs from the conserved cysteine through the conserved F or W. D genes are given only for firm matches. Not every row has a clone size; where given, it reads once, few, many or a size class.

cdr3_aa	cdr3_nt	j_call	clone_size	d_call	v_call
CASSLGSGSSQPQHF	TGTGCCAGCAGCTTAGGGTCTGGGTCCAGTCAGCCCCAGCATTTT	TRBJ1-5	medium-sized	-	TRBV11-3
CASSQGFAEGRETQYF	TGTGCCAGCAGCCAAGGATTCGCGGAGGGGAGAGAGACCCAGTACTTC	TRBJ2-5	few	-	TRBV14
CASSLQGSNEKLFF	TGCGCCAGCAGCTTACAGGGGAGTAATGAAAAACTGTTTTTT	TRBJ1-4	few	TRBD1	TRBV5-1
CASSREVQGYTEAFF	TGTGCCAGCAGCCGGGAGGTACAGGGTTACACTGAAGCTTTCTTT	TRBJ1-1	medium-sized	-	TRBV11-3
CASSLDAGPRWGTQYF	TGTGCCAGCAGCTTAGATGCGGGGCCCCGATGGGGTACGCAGTATTTT	TRBJ2-3	medium-sized	-	TRBV11-3
CASIPGGGTDTQYF	TGTGCCAGCATCCCAGGGGGCGGGACAGATACGCAGTATTTT	TRBJ2-3	few	TRBD1	TRBV6-8
CASSLALGGETQYF	TGTGCCAGCAGCTTGGCCCTTGGGGGGGAGACCCAGTACTTC	TRBJ2-5	many	-	TRBV11-3
CASSQGTPLVNTEAFF	TGTGCCAGCAGCCAGGGAACACCGTTGGTGAACACTGAAGCTTTCTTT	TRBJ1-1	-	-	TRBV14
CASSYSTLAGLLKRADTQYF	TGTGCCAGCAGTTACTCTACCCTAGCGGGCCTCCTAAAACGGGCAGATACGCAGTATTTT	TRBJ2-3	few	TRBD2	TRBV6-8
CASRDTPYEQYF	TGTGCCAGTCGGGACACCCCCTACGAGCAGTACTTC	TRBJ2-7	-	-	TRBV18
CASSKGGRAEQPQHF	TGTGCCAGCAGTAAGGGGGGTAGGGCAGAACAGCCCCAGCATTTT	TRBJ1-5	-	-	TRBV28
CASSPGLAVSYEQYF	TGTGCCAGCTCACCCGGGTTAGCAGTCTCCTACGAGCAGTACTTC	TRBJ2-7	once	-	TRBV18
CASSISNSNQPQHF	TGTGCCAGTAGTATAAGTAATAGCAATCAGCCCCAGCATTTT	TRBJ1-5	-	-	TRBV19
CASSLNAGSSYGYTF	TGCGCCAGCAGCTTAAACGCAGGGTCCTCCTATGGCTACACCTTC	TRBJ1-2	-	-	TRBV5-1
CASSLGQARYNSPLHF	TGTGCCAGCAGCTTGGGACAGGCCCGGTATAATTCACCCCTCCACTTT	TRBJ1-6	many	TRBD1	TRBV11-3
CASSPAGTSGGETQYF	TGTGCCAGCAGCCCAGCAGGGACTAGCGGGGGGGAGACCCAGTACTTC	TRBJ2-5	many	TRBD2	TRBV11-3
CASSRDRANTGELFF	TGCGCCAGCAGCAGGGACCGAGCGAACACCGGGGAGCTGTTTTTT	TRBJ2-2	few	-	TRBV5-1
CASSQQGEANYGYTF	TGTGCCAGCAGTCAACAGGGAGAAGCTAACTATGGCTACACCTTC	TRBJ1-2	-	-	TRBV6-8
CASSQGVTVNGETQYF	TGCGCCAGCAGCCAGGGAGTAACAGTAAACGGGGAGACCCAGTACTTC	TRBJ2-5	medium-sized	-	TRBV4-1
CAISESGSSGANVLTF	TGTGCCATCAGTGAGAGCGGCAGCTCTGGGGCCAACGTCCTGACTTTC	TRBJ2-6	few	-	TRBV10-3
CASSRQGGATNEKLFF	TGTGCCAGCAGCCGACAGGGCGGCGCTACTAATGAAAAACTGTTTTTT	TRBJ1-4	medium-sized	TRBD1	TRBV11-3
CASSLGTGNQETQYF	TGCGCCAGCAGCTTGGGGACGGGGAATCAAGAGACCCAGTACTTC	TRBJ2-5	once	-	TRBV5-1
CASSWGDSRDEQFF	TGTGCCAGCAGCTGGGGGGACTCCCGGGATGAGCAGTTCTTC	TRBJ2-1	few	-	TRBV6-8
CASSTQGLNTEAFF	TGTGCCAGCAGCACCCAGGGCCTGAACACTGAAGCTTTCTTT	TRBJ1-1	many	-	TRBV11-3
CASSLLAMNTEAFF	TGTGCCAGCAGCTTGTTGGCAATGAACACTGAAGCTTTCTTT	TRBJ1-1	medium-sized	-	TRBV11-3
CASSFDSHSGNTIYF	TGTGCCAGCAGCTTCGACAGCCACTCTGGAAACACCATATATTTT	TRBJ1-3	few	-	TRBV11-3
CASSQVSGGATDTQYF	TGTGCCAGCAGCCAAGTTAGCGGGGGGGCAACAGATACGCAGTATTTT	TRBJ2-3	-	TRBD2	TRBV14
CASSSTMDRGYEQYF	TGTGCCAGCAGCTCGACAATGGACAGGGGCTACGAGCAGTACTTC	TRBJ2-7	medium-sized	TRBD1	TRBV11-3
CASRRSGIRSTGELFF	TGTGCCAGCAGAAGAAGCGGGATCCGAAGCACCGGGGAGCTGTTTTTT	TRBJ2-2	few	TRBD2	TRBV6-8
CASSPLTLNNEQFF	TGCGCCAGCAGCCCCTTAACACTAAACAATGAGCAGTTCTTC	TRBJ2-1	-	-	TRBV5-1
CASSYSSSYNEQFF	TGTGCCAGCAGTTACTCAAGCTCCTACAATGAGCAGTTCTTC	TRBJ2-1	few	-	TRBV6-8
CASSSGGRETQYF	TGTGCCAGCAGCTCCGGGGGGAGGGAGACCCAGTACTTC	TRBJ2-5	-	TRBD2	TRBV7-2
CSGDGLAGTDTQYF	TGCAGCGGTGATGGGCTAGCGGGCACAGATACGCAGTATTTT	TRBJ2-3	-	TRBD2	TRBV29-1